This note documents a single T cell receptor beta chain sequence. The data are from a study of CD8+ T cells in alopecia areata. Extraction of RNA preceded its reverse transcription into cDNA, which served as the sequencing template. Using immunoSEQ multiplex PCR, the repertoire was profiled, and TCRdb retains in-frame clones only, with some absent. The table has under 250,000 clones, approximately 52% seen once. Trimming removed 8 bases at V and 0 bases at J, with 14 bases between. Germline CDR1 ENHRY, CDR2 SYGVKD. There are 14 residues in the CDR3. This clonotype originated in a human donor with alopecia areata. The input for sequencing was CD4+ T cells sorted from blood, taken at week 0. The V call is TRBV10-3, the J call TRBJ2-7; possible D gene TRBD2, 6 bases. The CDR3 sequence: CAIRRGGLSYEQYF. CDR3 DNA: TGTGCCATCCGGAGGGGAGGCCTCTCCTACGAGCAGTACTTC.